These 25 T cell receptor beta chains were all obtained from the same sample, sequenced in a study of T-cell memory formation after mild COVID-19. TCRdb analysed the 5' RACE reads with MiXCR anew, one entry per CDR3 protein. The data contain 400,000 to 550,000 distinct CDR3 sequences, nearly 25% of them singletons. The specimen sequenced was PBMCs or a T cell subset sorted from them (not recorded which). All receptors derive from an adult woman who had mild COVID-19 (a few samples of this study predate the infection). Cell type and time point are not known.

This clonotype was picked up many times. The chain has TRBV7-9 and TRBJ2-7; no clear D. This CDR3 is 13 amino acids long. The ends were cut back, 2 bases at V and 7 bases at J, with 12 bases in the middle. Germline-derived CDR1 and CDR2 are SEHNR and FQNEAQ (reference sequence). CDR3 bases: TGTGCCAGCAGCTTAAAGTCCGCTCTAGAGCAGTACTTC. It yields the protein CASSLKSALEQYF.

The V call is TRBV27, the J call TRBJ2-3, with 8 bases matching TRBD1. Germline V gene data show CDR1 as MNHEY and CDR2 as SMNVEV (reference sequence). The V gene end was trimmed by 5 bases and the J gene end by 4 bases; junction bases not matched to a gene: 14. This CDR3 contains 17 residues. As DNA, the CDR3 is TGTGCCAGCAGTGCAACTCCAGAAGGGACAGGTTCAGATACGCAGTATTTT. As protein: CASSATPEGTGSDTQYF.

The V call is TRBV5-1, the J call TRBJ1-2, with D tentatively TRBD1 (6 bases). CDR1 and CDR2 from the germline V gene are SGHRS and YFSETQ. Trimming pared 0 bases from V and 2 bases from J, leaving 26 bases between. This CDR3 is built from 20 residues. The CDR3 DNA sequence: TGCGCCAGCAGCTTGGGAACTACAGGGACGGCCACTACCGGGAACTATGGCTACACCTTC. Amino acids: CASSLGTTGTATTGNYGYTF.

J is TRBJ1-5 and V is TRBV5-6; the match to TRBD1 covers 10 bases. The CDR3 sequence is 20 residues long. Germline V CDR1 and CDR2: SGHDT, YYEEEE. Trimming removed 4 bases from V and 2 bases from J; junction bases left unmatched: 18. The CDR3: CASSPRGGQGLLGGNQPQHF. CDR3 coding DNA: TGTGCCAGCAGCCCCCGAGGGGGACAGGGGCTGCTCGGGGGCAATCAGCCCCAGCATTTT.

The rearrangement joins TRBV19 to TRBJ2-2; no definite D call. Trimming left V 4 bases short and J 2 bases short, with 11 bases between. Germline values: CDR1 LNHDA, CDR2 SQIVND (reference sequence). CDR3 length: 15 residues. The CDR3: CASSSYQANTGELFF. The CDR3 nucleotides are TGTGCCAGTAGTAGTTACCAGGCTAACACCGGGGAGCTGTTTTTT.

CDR3 amino acids: CATSDPGLADNEQFF. Written as DNA, the CDR3 is TGTGCCACCAGTGATCCGGGACTAGCGGACAATGAGCAGTTCTTC. The chain joins TRBV24-1 to TRBJ2-1, with 11 bases identical to TRBD2. J lost 5 bases, V lost 3 bases, and 2 bases had no gene match. The CDR3 totals 15 residues. Germline CDR1 and CDR2: KGHDR and SFDVKD.

This clonotype was observed many times. The gene calls are TRBV12-3 or TRBV12-4 and TRBJ2-2, with unresolved D. CDR3 length: 19 residues. V lost 2 bases and J 6 bases, leaving 25 bases between the germline ends. CDR3 sequence reads: CASSLSPELHTIGSGELFF. The CDR3 DNA sequence: TGTGCCAGCAGTTTAAGCCCCGAACTACACACCATCGGTTCCGGGGAGCTGTTTTTT.

This clonotype was counted a few times. In DNA form, the CDR3 reads TGTGCCAGCAGCGGGCGACTAGCGGGAGGCGAGCAGTACTTC. Protein product: CASSGRLAGGEQYF. The V and J genes are TRBV7-8 and TRBJ2-7; 13 nucleotides line up with TRBD2. V was clipped by 5 bases and J by 6 bases; unmatched bases: 4. The V gene's germline CDR1 is SGHVS and CDR2 FQNEAQ. This CDR3 is built from 14 residues.

The chain recombines TRBV5-1 with TRBJ2-2; 12 bases line up with TRBD1. Germline CDR1 reads SGHRS; CDR2 reads YFSETQ. The CDR3 has 15 residues. V trimming: 4 bases; J trimming: 5 bases; junction bases outside the gene matches: 3. The CDR3 DNA reads as TGCGCCAGCAGCAGGGGACAGGGGGCAACCGGGGAGCTGTTTTTT. Amino acids: CASSRGQGATGELFF.

The chain employs TRBV15 and TRBJ1-5; weak D call: TRBD1 (5 bases). The germline CDR1 and CDR2 sequences are LNHNV and YYDKDF (reference sequence). Trimming cost V 1 base and J 2 bases, with 12 bases left between them. The CDR3 covers 16 residues. CDR3 nucleotide sequence: TGTGCCACCAGCAGAGCCGGCTGGGGGGGCAATCAGCCCCAGCATTTT. It yields the protein CATSRAGWGGNQPQHF. Combining the CDR3 with reference TRBV15 and TRBJ1-5 gives the whole variable domain DAMVIQNPRYQVTQFGKPVTLSCSQTLNHNVMYWYQQKSSQAPKLLFHYYDKDFNNEADTPDNFQSRRPNTSFCFLDIRSPGLGDTAMYLCATSRAGWGGNQPQHFGDGTRLSIL.

In its sample, this clonotype was seen a few times. This chain links TRBV5-1 with TRBJ2-3; TRBD1 is a possible D gene (6 bases). The V and J ends lost 2 bases and 4 bases respectively, with 14 bases between them. The CDR3 runs 15 residues. CDR1 and CDR2 (germline): SGHRS, YFSETQ. The CDR3 DNA reads as TGCGCCAGCAGCTTAAATACAGGGATCCCAGATACGCAGTATTTT. This codes for CASSLNTGIPDTQYF.

Only a few counts were recorded for this clonotype. The V and J genes are TRBV20-1 and TRBJ1-2, with TRBD1 matching over 9 bases. The CDR3 loop spans 16 amino acids. The germline CDR1 and CDR2 sequences are DFQATT and SNEGSKA (reference sequence). The V and J ends lost 8 bases and 8 bases, in that order; junction bases with no gene match: 21. The CDR3 DNA reads as TGCAGTAGCATGGACTCGGGGGAGGGACAGGGACGAGGCTACACCTTC. Protein: CSSMDSGEGQGRGYTF.

CDR3 coding DNA: TGTGCCAGCAGTTATCAATCCTTCGGCACTGAAGCTTTCTTT. Encoded protein: CASSYQSFGTEAFF. V gene TRBV6-5 combines with J gene TRBJ1-1; D is unclear. The CDR3 sequence is 14 residues long. The ends were cut back, 3 bases at V and 4 bases at J, with 12 bases in the middle. Germline-derived CDR1 and CDR2 are MNHEY and SVGAGI.

The chain couples TRBV5-1 to TRBJ2-7, with 8 bases fitting TRBD1. The CDR3 runs 14 residues. Germline trimming cut 2 bases from V and 5 bases from J; bases unmatched to any gene: 6. CDR1 and CDR2 from the germline V gene are SGHRS and YFSETQ. CDR3 residues: CASSLGTGRNEQYF. DNA of the CDR3: TGCGCCAGCAGCTTAGGGACAGGCCGTAACGAGCAGTACTTC. The full variable domain, its missing parts supplied by reference TRBV5-1 and TRBJ2-7, is KAGVTQTPRYLIKTRGQQVTLSCSPISGHRSVSWYQQTPGQGLQFLFEYFSETQRNKGNFPGRFSGRQFSNSRSEMNVSTLELGDSALYLCASSLGTGRNEQYFGPGTRLTVT.

This clonotype turned up a few times. The V and J genes are TRBV6-1 and TRBJ1-5; D not certain. CDR3 size: 16 residues. The germline V gene encodes CDR1 MNHNS and CDR2 SASEGT. V shed 1 base and J shed 1 base, with 11 bases lying between them. The DNA of the CDR3 is TGTGCCAGCAGTGAAGGCGCAGGTCCCAGCAATCAGCCCCAGCATTTT. As protein: CASSEGAGPSNQPQHF.

The chain joins TRBV7-2 to TRBJ2-5; 12 bases are a match to TRBD2. This CDR3 region has 16 residues. Germline V gene data show CDR1 as SGHTA and CDR2 as FQGNSA. Trimming took 5 bases from V and 5 from J; bases not matched to a gene: 9. The CDR3 loop is CASSLLAGGPGETQYF. The CDR3 bases are TGTGCCAGCAGCCTCCTAGCGGGGGGGCCGGGGGAGACCCAGTACTTC. Drawing the rest from reference TRBV7-2 and TRBJ2-5, the complete variable domain is GAGVSQSPSNKVTEKGKDVELRCDPISGHTALYWYRQSLGQGLEFLIYFQGNSAPDKSGLPSDRFSAERTGGSVSTLTIQRTQQEDSAVYLCASSLLAGGPGETQYFGPGTRLLVL.

The chain carries TRBV4-1 and TRBJ1-3; no clear D. The V end was cut by 1 base, the J end by 0 bases, with 13 bases between. The CDR3 is 17 amino acids. The germline gives CDR1 MGHRA, CDR2 YSYEKL. This CDR3 reads CASSQAFGPSSGNTIYF. Here the CDR3 DNA reads TGCGCCAGCAGCCAAGCATTCGGACCGAGCTCTGGAAACACCATATATTTT.

V is TRBV6-2 or TRBV6-3 and J is TRBJ1-5; 8 nucleotides line up with TRBD1. The germline gives CDR1 MNHEY, CDR2 SVGEGT. The V gene end was trimmed by 2 bases and the J gene end by 0 bases; junction bases not matched to a gene: 9. This CDR3 has 18 residues. The CDR3 bases are TGTGCCAGCAGTTACCTGGACAGGGCAATTTATAGCAATCAGCCCCAGCATTTT. It specifies CASSYLDRAIYSNQPQHF.

This clonotype showed up just a few times. The chain combines TRBV5-1 with TRBJ2-3; no firm D call. V lost 4 bases and J 2 bases, leaving 8 bases between the germline ends. CDR1 and CDR2 from the germline V gene are SGHRS and YFSETQ. The length of the CDR3 is 13 residues. CDR3 bases: TGCGCCAGCAGCGGCGGAGACACAGATACGCAGTATTTT. Translated, it gives CASSGGDTDTQYF.

This clonotype was seen more than once but under ten times. The chain combines TRBV20-1 with TRBJ2-7; TRBD2 matches 9 bases. CDR3 size: 14 residues. V trimming: 2 bases; J trimming: 3 bases; junction bases outside the gene matches: 5. CDR1 is DFQATT and CDR2 is SNEGSKA in the germline V gene (reference sequence). In DNA form, the CDR3 reads TGCAGTGCTAGACGAGCGGGAGGAGACTACGAGCAGTACTTC. It codes for CSARRAGGDYEQYF.

This chain joins TRBV6-4 and TRBJ2-6; 8 bases match TRBD1. V was pared by 0 bases and J by 2 bases, with 9 bases of the junction left unmatched. CDR3 length: 19 amino acids. Germline lookup yields CDR1 MRHNA and CDR2 SNTAGT. CDR3 in amino acids: CASSDSFRTGKPGANVLTF. CDR3 nucleotide sequence: TGTGCCAGCAGTGACTCTTTCCGGACAGGGAAGCCTGGGGCCAACGTCCTGACTTTC.

This sequence joins TRBV12-3 or TRBV12-4 and TRBJ1-5; D is uncertain. V dropped 2 bases and J dropped 5 bases, with 10 bases sitting between them. The CDR3 spans 14 residues. DNA for the CDR3: TGTGCCAGCAGTTTAAAAATCAGATATCAGCCCCAGCATTTT. Translating it yields CASSLKIRYQPQHF.

The chain carries TRBV6-5 and TRBJ2-2, with D uncertain. V lost 6 bases and J lost 1, with 12 bases in between. Germline assignment: CDR1 MNHEY and CDR2 SVGAGI. This CDR3 region has 15 residues. For the CDR3, the DNA is TGTGCCAGCAGCAGAGACGCGGAGAACACCGGGGAGCTGTTTTTT. Translating gives CASSRDAENTGELFF.

This clonotype was detected a few times. This chain connects TRBV2 to TRBJ2-3; possibly TRBD1 for D (6 bases). The germline V and J ends were trimmed by 7 bases and 6 bases, with 8 bases remaining between them. The CDR3 is made up of 11 amino acids. Germline V gives CDR1 SNHLY, CDR2 FYNNEI. As DNA, the CDR3 is TGTGCCAGCATCCAGGGGGATACGCAGTATTTT. Its translation: CASIQGDTQYF.

The genes are TRBV25-1 and TRBJ2-7; D might be TRBD1 (6 bases). Germline CDR1 and CDR2: MGHDK and SYGVNS. Trimming removed 6 bases from V and 1 base from J, with 13 bases in between. The CDR3 length is 14 residues. CDR3 amino acids: CASRRGHPSYEQYF. As DNA, the CDR3 is TGTGCCAGCAGGAGGGGACACCCTTCCTACGAGCAGTACTTC.